These 9 T cell receptor beta chains came from one sample sequenced in a study of vaccination effects on CD4 cells after COVID-19 (dated by TCRdb to the early 2020s). After 10 to 11 days of culture, CD4+ T cells were isolated with the EasySep CD4+ T cell isolation kit. Participants received two doses of either the BNT162b2 or the mRNA-1273 mRNA SARS-CoV-2 vaccine. Their antigens are not known. To prepare the library, the immunoSEQ multiplex PCR assay was applied. Not all clones reach the TCRdb copy of this immuneACCESS table, which keeps in-frame sequences only. Checked studies attribute under half of the gap to unresolved V genes and leave the rest unexplained. Here the sample has around 66,000 clones; about 74% occur a single time. The ten biggest clones cover 2% to 2.5% of the sample. The sample was CD4+ T cells from PBMCs cultured without peptide, taken after COVID-19 vaccination. The receptors originated from a human donor who received a COVID-19 vaccine.

This chain connects TRBV27 to TRBJ2-3; 8 nucleotides align to TRBD1. The CDR3 has 13 amino acids. The J segment lost 7 bases and the V segment lost 5 bases, leaving 5 bases of the junction unmatched. Germline assignment: CDR1 MNHEY and CDR2 SMNVEV (reference sequence). CDR3 amino acids: CASSRTGTNTQYF. The CDR3 coding sequence is TGTGCCAGCAGTCGGACAGGGACAAATACGCAGTATTTT.

The rearrangement uses TRBV28 and TRBJ1-5, with TRBD1 matching over 9 bases. The germline CDR1 and CDR2 sequences are MDHEN and SYDVKM. The CDR3 has 14 residues. The V gene end was trimmed by 3 bases and the J gene end by 7 bases; junction bases not matched to a gene: 4. The DNA of the CDR3 is TGTGCCAGCAGTTTTCTACAGGGGGCCCAGCCCCAGCATTTT. Translation: CASSFLQGAQPQHF. Looking up the rest from reference TRBV28 and TRBJ1-5 gives the full variable domain: DVKVTQSSRYLVKRTGEKVFLECVQDMDHENMFWYRQDPGLGLRLIYFSYDVKMKEKGDIPEGYSVSREKKERFSLILESASTNQTSMYLCASSFLQGAQPQHFGDGTRLSIL.

The chain links TRBV9 to TRBJ2-2, with 9 positions matching TRBD1. Germline V gene sequence: CDR1 SGDLS, CDR2 YYNGEE. The CDR3 contains 16 residues. V lost 4 bases and J lost 5; bases outside the gene matches: 9. The CDR3 bases are TGTGCCAGCAGCACCCGGGACAGGGATTCAACCGGGGAGCTGTTTTTT. This translates into CASSTRDRDSTGELFF.

There are a few counts of this clone. The rearrangement links TRBV4-3 to TRBJ1-6; D gene ambiguous. This CDR3 spans 13 amino acids. V lost 0 bases and J lost 10, with 7 bases in between. Germline assignment: CDR1 LGHNA and CDR2 YSLEER. CDR3: CASSQEAGSPLHF. DNA of the CDR3: TGCGCCAGCAGCCAAGAAGCGGGGTCACCCCTCCACTTT.

This clone has a single count. The CDR3 DNA is TGTGCCAGCAGCTCATCAGGGGTCCAAGAGACCCAGTACTTC. Encoded protein: CASSSSGVQETQYF. The chain recombines TRBV5-6 with TRBJ2-5; D is possibly TRBD1 (6 bases). Trimming stripped 3 bases from V and 1 base from J, with 10 bases between. Germline V gives CDR1 SGHDT, CDR2 YYEEEE. There are 14 residues in the CDR3.

V gene TRBV9 combines with J gene TRBJ1-1, with TRBD1 matching over 7 bases. Germline CDR1 reads SGDLS; CDR2 reads YYNGEE. This CDR3 is 13 amino acids long. The J segment lost 10 bases and the V segment lost 0 bases, leaving 6 bases of the junction unmatched. Written as DNA, the CDR3 is TGTGCCAGCAGCGTAGCACAGGGGTCAATAGCTTTCTTT. As protein: CASSVAQGSIAFF.

The J gene is TRBJ2-7, the V gene TRBV2; TRBD2 is a possible D gene (6 bases). Trimming removed 7 bases at V and 7 bases at J, with 17 bases between. Germline V gives CDR1 SNHLY, CDR2 FYNNEI. This CDR3 has 13 amino acids. This chain's CDR3 is CASNPDRGKEQYV. In DNA form, the CDR3 reads TGTGCCAGCAACCCGGACCGGGGGAAGGAGCAGTACGTC.

This clone was counted only a few times. The chain links TRBV9 to TRBJ1-1; D not resolved. Between the trimmed V and J ends, which lost 0 bases and 1 base, there was a span of 10 bases. Looked up from germline, CDR1 is SGDLS and CDR2 is YYNGEE. The CDR3 has 15 residues. The CDR3 DNA reads TGTGCCAGCAGCGTAGAGGGTTCGTCGAACACTGAAGCTTTCTTT. Its translation is CASSVEGSSNTEAFF.

The chain joins TRBV15 to TRBJ2-1; D not certain. The CDR3 sequence is 13 residues long. Between the trimmed V and J ends, which lost 9 bases and 8 bases, there was a span of 17 bases. Germline V gene data show CDR1 as LNHNV and CDR2 as YYDKDF (reference sequence). CDR3 region: CATSSIRGHEQFF. In nucleotides, the CDR3 is TGTGCCACTTCCTCTATTCGCGGCCATGAGCAGTTCTTC.